Detailed here is one TCR beta chain. The antigen remains unidentified. Each library started from 15 ng of total RNA using the QIAseq Immune Repertoire TCR panel. Using its own MiXCR run on the reads, TCRdb lists one record per CDR3 protein. The sample records approximately 1,100 distinct CDR3 sequences, 5.5% to 8% being singletons. V was clipped by 3 bases and J by 3 bases, with 13 bases between them. This CDR3 contains 15 residues. Germline CDR1 reads SGHDN; CDR2 reads FVKESK. Live CD3+CD8+TCRalphabeta+ cells were sorted into four subsets by PD-1 and/or TIGIT. This sample is drawn from a study of circulating CD8 cells and anti-PD-1 response in melanoma. Study observations and caveats: Previously treated and treatment-naive patients were pooled together. Experiments were generally run without replicates. Tumor reactivity was tested by peptide assays on expanded sorted subsets.

The source was CD8+ T cells from PBMCs, collected at baseline or after one month of anti-PD-1 therapy (not recorded which). The sequence was collected from a human donor with melanoma. This chain links TRBV14 with TRBJ2-3; D is unresolved. In DNA, the CDR3 is TGTGCCAGCAGCCAGACCCCGGGCCCAACAGATACGCAGTATTTT. Translation gives CASSQTPGPTDTQYF.